This TCR beta chain was identified during a study of blood T cell repertoires in COVID-19. Only in-frame clones appear in the TCRdb table, and some are missing; sequencing was by immunoSEQ multiplex PCR. The data hold around 100,000 clones, with around 84% observed a single time. Germline-derived CDR1 and CDR2 are SGHTA and FQGNSA. The CDR3 is 15 residues long. Trimming cost V 5 bases and J 6 bases; bases outside gene matches: 10. The TCR was taken from a human donor in a cohort sampled during active COVID-19. Material: peripheral blood. This chain uses TRBV7-2 with TRBJ2-1; 7 nucleotides match TRBD2. CDR3 coding DNA: TGTGCCAGCAGCCTGGGGGGGATCGACGGCAATGAGCAGTTCTTC. It codes for CASSLGGIDGNEQFF. Filled out from reference TRBV7-2 and TRBJ2-1, the complete variable domain reads GAGVSQSPSNKVTEKGKDVELRCDPISGHTALYWYRQSLGQGLEFLIYFQGNSAPDKSGLPSDRFSAERTGGSVSTLTIQRTQQEDSAVYLCASSLGGIDGNEQFFGPGTRLTVL.